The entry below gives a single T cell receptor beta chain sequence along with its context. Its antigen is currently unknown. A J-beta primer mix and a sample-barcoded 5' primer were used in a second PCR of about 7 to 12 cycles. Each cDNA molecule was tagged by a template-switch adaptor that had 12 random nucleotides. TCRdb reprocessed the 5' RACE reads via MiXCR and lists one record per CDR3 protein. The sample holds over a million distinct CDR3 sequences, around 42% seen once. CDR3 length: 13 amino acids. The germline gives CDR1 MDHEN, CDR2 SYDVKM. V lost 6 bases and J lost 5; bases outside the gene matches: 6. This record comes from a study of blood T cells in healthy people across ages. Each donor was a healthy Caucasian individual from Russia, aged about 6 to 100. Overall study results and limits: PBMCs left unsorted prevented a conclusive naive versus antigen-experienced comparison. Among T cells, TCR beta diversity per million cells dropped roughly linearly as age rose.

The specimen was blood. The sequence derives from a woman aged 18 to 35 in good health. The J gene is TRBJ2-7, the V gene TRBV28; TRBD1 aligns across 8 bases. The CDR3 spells CASRTTGAHEQYF. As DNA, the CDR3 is TGTGCCAGCAGAACGACAGGGGCCCACGAGCAGTACTTC.